One and the same sample provided the 21 T cell receptor beta chains below, sequenced in a study of cytomegalovirus exposure and HLA in healthy donors. 60 Vbeta and 13 Jbeta primers were used in PCR. Method: immunoSEQ multiplex PCR; TCRdb's copy keeps in-frame clones and lacks some. Among roughly 110,000 clones listed, around 80% were seen once. The specimen sequenced was PBMCs. Receptors originate from a man under 40 in good health and CMV-seropositive.

V usage is TRBV6-1 and J usage is TRBJ2-3; D is perhaps TRBD1 (7 bases). Germline loops: CDR1 MNHNS, CDR2 SASEGT. V was clipped by 4 bases and J by 0 bases, with 14 bases between them. The CDR3 has 16 residues. CDR3 loop: CASSGFRGASTDTQYF. The CDR3 DNA follows: TGTGCCAGCAGTGGGTTCAGGGGGGCTAGCACAGATACGCAGTATTTT.

This chain uses TRBV29-1 with TRBJ2-5, with TRBD1 identical over 8 bases. The closer fit of TRBJ2-7 to the DNA end suggests the J call may be wrong. CDR1 is SQVTM, CDR2 ANQGSEA, per germline. This CDR3 is 13 amino acids long. The DNA for the CDR3 is TGCAGCGTTCGGACAGGGAGCTCCTACGAGCAGTACTTC. Encoded protein: CSVRTGSSYEQYF.

The chain couples TRBV27 to TRBJ1-1; D ambiguous. Trimming stripped 10 bases from V and 1 base from J, with 16 bases between. Germline V gene lookup returns CDR1 MNHEY and CDR2 SMNVEV (reference sequence). This CDR3 spans 14 amino acids. CDR3 nucleotides: TGTGCCACCCTGGAGAGACGGAGGAACACTGAAGCTTTCTTT. It specifies CATLERRRNTEAFF.

This clone was seen once. The CDR3, as DNA: TGTGCCTGGAGTCGCGGGACAGGGGCGAATTCACCCCTCCACTTT. Translation gives CAWSRGTGANSPLHF. The rearrangement links TRBV30 to TRBJ1-6, with TRBD1 matching 10 bases. Germline CDR1 is GTSNPN and CDR2 is SVGIG (reference sequence). The V gene end was trimmed by 2 bases and the J gene end by 7 bases; junction bases not matched to a gene: 5. This CDR3 has 15 residues.

The chain couples TRBV28 to TRBJ2-5; possibly TRBD2 for D (6 bases). The J call may be wrong; the DNA end is better matched by TRBJ2-7. This CDR3 has 15 residues. Germline loops: CDR1 MDHEN, CDR2 SYDVKM. CDR3: CASSYPIWGDYEQYF. CDR3 coding DNA: TGTGCCAGCAGTTACCCCATATGGGGGGACTACGAGCAGTACTTC.

J is TRBJ2-5 and V is TRBV7-6; 16 nucleotides line up with TRBD2. The CDR3 runs to 18 residues. Germline assignment: CDR1 SGHVS and CDR2 FNYEAQ. The V and J ends lost 4 bases and 5 bases, in that order; junction bases with no gene match: 10. In nucleotides, the CDR3 is TGTGCCAGCAGCTCTCCCCCGGGACTAGCGGGAGGGCGGGAGACCCAGTACTTC. This encodes CASSSPPGLAGGRETQYF.

This chain connects TRBV5-4 to TRBJ2-5, with D maybe TRBD2 (5 bases). Trimming cost V 0 bases and J 6 bases, with 12 bases left between them. The germline CDR1 and CDR2 sequences are SGHNT and YYREEE (reference sequence). The CDR3 contains 14 residues. In DNA, the CDR3 is TGTGCCAGCAGCTTGGATCTAAGAGGGAAGACCCAGTACTTC. The encoded protein is CASSLDLRGKTQYF.

The V gene is TRBV6-5, the J gene TRBJ2-7; 8 bases are shared with TRBD1. Germline lookup yields CDR1 MNHEY and CDR2 SVGAGI. Losses at the gene ends were 5 bases for V and 7 bases for J; bases not matched to a gene: 10. The CDR3 contains 14 residues. CDR3 loop: CASSTLTGAVEQYF. Written as DNA, the CDR3 is TGTGCCAGCAGTACCTTGACAGGGGCCGTAGAGCAGTACTTC.

The chain has TRBV27 and TRBJ2-7, with a weak D call TRBD2 (5 bases). The CDR3 is made up of 14 amino acids. CDR1 and CDR2 from the germline V gene are MNHEY and SMNVEV (reference sequence). V was clipped by 6 bases and J by 0 bases, with 12 bases between them. CDR3 region: CASSRDLHSYEQYV. CDR3 in DNA: TGTGCCAGCAGCCGGGATCTTCACTCCTACGAGCAGTACGTC.

Comment on this clone: One junction end does not reproduce the germline sequence, and a read error may be involved. The CDR3 DNA is TGTGCCAGCAGCATAACCGGACAGGGGACCTCAGATACGCAGTATTTT. Its protein is CASSITGQGTSDTQYF. This chain joins TRBV7-3 and TRBJ2-3; the match to TRBD1 covers 9 bases. CDR3 length equals 16 residues. In germline, CDR1 is SGHTA, CDR2 FQGTGA.

The chain links TRBV15 to TRBJ1-3; no definite D call. The CDR3 is made up of 17 amino acids. V lost 0 bases to trimming and J lost 0 bases, with 12 bases between them. Germline-derived CDR1 and CDR2 are LNHNV and YYDKDF (reference sequence). In DNA form, the CDR3 reads TGTGCCACCAGCAGAGATTATTCCCTACGCTCTGGAAACACCATATATTTT. Its translation: CATSRDYSLRSGNTIYF.

The chain links TRBV11-2 to TRBJ2-1; 8 bases are shared with TRBD2. V dropped 0 bases and J dropped 7; count of bases not matched to a gene: 14. Germline V lookup: CDR1 SGHAT, CDR2 FQNNGV. The CDR3 consists of 18 residues. The CDR3 bases are TGTGCCAGCAGCTTAGATTATCGGAAGAGCGGGAGCAAAAATGAGCAGTTCTTC. This encodes CASSLDYRKSGSKNEQFF.

CDR3 protein: CASSQAEGQRDNSPLHF. The CDR3 bases are TGCGCCAGCAGCCAAGCGGAGGGGCAGAGAGATAATTCACCCCTCCACTTT. This chain joins TRBV4-1 and TRBJ1-6; a possible D gene is TRBD1 (5 bases). V was clipped by 1 base and J by 5 bases, with 15 bases between them. The CDR3 runs to 17 residues. The germline V gene has CDR1 MGHRA and CDR2 YSYEKL.

This chain joins TRBV11-3 and TRBJ2-5; TRBD1 agrees at 7 bases. CDR3 length: 15 residues. V was pared by 6 bases and J by 2 bases, with 9 bases of the junction left unmatched. Germline loops: CDR1 SGHNT, CDR2 YENEEA. The CDR3 is CASSPDRTGQETQYF. The CDR3 DNA reads TGTGCCAGCAGTCCGGACAGGACGGGACAAGAGACCCAGTACTTC.

The rearrangement uses TRBV5-8 and TRBJ2-7, with D unresolved. V was clipped by 5 bases and J by 6 bases, with 12 bases between them. Per the germline V gene, CDR1 is SGHTS and CDR2 is YDEGEE. This CDR3 has 12 residues. As DNA, the CDR3 is TGTGCCAGCAGTTTTCGCCTGGGCGAGCAGTACGTC. It encodes CASSFRLGEQYV.

CDR3 amino acids: CASYGAGVSYEQYF. CDR3 in DNA: TGTGCCAGCTATGGGGCAGGGGTCTCCTACGAGCAGTACTTC. The chain combines TRBV28 with TRBJ2-7, with D perhaps matching TRBD1 (6 bases). The V gene's germline CDR1 is MDHEN and CDR2 SYDVKM. Trimming took 8 bases from V and 0 from J, leaving 14 bases between them. The CDR3 totals 14 residues.

This chain connects TRBV6-1 to TRBJ2-3; maybe TRBD2 (7 bases). The V end lost 4 bases, the J end lost 5 bases, and 22 bases lay between the germline ends. Germline CDR1 and CDR2: MNHNS and SASEGT. CDR3 length equals 17 residues. CDR3 residues: CASSALVWGGAGDTQYF. The DNA for the CDR3 is TGTGCCAGCAGTGCCCTAGTTTGGGGGGGCGCGGGAGATACGCAGTATTTT.

V usage is TRBV28 and J usage is TRBJ1-1; 7 nucleotides align to TRBD1. The CDR3 has 13 residues. Germline CDR1 is MDHEN and CDR2 is SYDVKM. V shed 5 bases, J shed 1 base, and the junction held 1 base outside the gene matches. Written as DNA, the CDR3 is TGTGCCAGCAGTGGGACAGCGAACACTGAAGCTTTCTTT. Its translation: CASSGTANTEAFF.

V is TRBV30 and J is TRBJ2-1; TRBD2 aligns across 7 bases. Germline-derived CDR1 and CDR2 are GTSNPN and SVGIG (reference sequence). Unmatched junction bases numbered 3, after V lost 1 base and J lost 9 bases. The CDR3 is 12 amino acids. CDR3: CAWSERGFEQFF. The DNA of the CDR3 is TGTGCCTGGAGTGAGCGGGGATTTGAGCAGTTCTTC.

This chain uses TRBV7-3 with TRBJ2-3; D perhaps matches TRBD2 (6 bases). CDR1 SGHTA and CDR2 FQGTGA come from the germline V gene. The CDR3 totals 15 residues. Trimming removed 5 bases from V and 3 bases from J, with 15 bases in between. The CDR3 DNA follows: TGTGCCAGCAGCCCACGGGGGTCTGCTACAGATACGCAGTATTTT. It translates to CASSPRGSATDTQYF. Variable domain in full (rest from reference TRBV7-3 and TRBJ2-3): GAGVSQTPSNKVTEKGKYVELRCDPISGHTALYWYRQSLGQGPEFLIYFQGTGAADDSGLPNDRFFAVRPEGSVSTLKIQRTERGDSAVYLCASSPRGSATDTQYFGPGTRLTVL.

This clone was seen a handful of times. The J gene is TRBJ2-5, the V gene TRBV4-1; D unclear. Germline V gene data show CDR1 as MGHRA and CDR2 as YSYEKL. CDR3 length equals 17 residues. V shed 0 bases and J shed 5 bases, with 19 bases lying between them. The CDR3 spells CASSQDRRNTKEETQYF. The CDR3 nucleotides read TGCGCCAGCAGCCAAGATCGCCGGAACACGAAGGAGGAGACCCAGTACTTC.